A selection of T cell receptor beta chains follows, all from one sample in a study of cytomegalovirus exposure and HLA in healthy donors. Profiled with immunoSEQ multiplex PCR; TCRdb holds only in-frame clones, not every one. The sample records 90,000 to 150,000 clones, around 70% being singletons. The sequenced material came from PBMCs. The receptors were gathered from a woman between 50 and 59 years old in good health and CMV-seropositive. Both conserved end residues are part of each CDR3. Each record gives: D gene, V gene, J gene, clone size, CDR3 DNA, CDR3 protein. D genes are given only for firm matches. Size is stated for part of the rows, as once, few or many counts, or as a class when the clone is expanded.

>TRBD1|TRBV7-7|TRBJ2-1|.
TGTGCCAGCAGCCCTACAGGGGTTGGGTACAATGAGCAGTTCTTC
CASSPTGVGYNEQFF
>TRBD2|TRBV19|TRBJ2-2|.
TGTGCCAGTAGTGGGACTAGATCCACCGGGGAGCTGTTTTTT
CASSGTRSTGELFF
>TRBD1|TRBV29-1|TRBJ2-3|.
TGCAGCGTCTCCCATTCACAGGGGGCCGCAGATACGCAGTATTTT
CSVSHSQGAADTQYF
>.|TRBV5-1|TRBJ2-2|.
TGCGCCAGCAGCTCGGATCCCTCGGGACGGCGGGGCACCGGGGAGCTGTTTTTT
CASSSDPSGRRGTGELFF
>TRBD1|TRBV5-1|TRBJ2-3|.
TGCGCCAGCAGCACGAGGACAGGGAAGGAGGATACGCAGTATTTT
CASSTRTGKEDTQYF
>.|TRBV29-1|TRBJ1-1|once
TGCAGCGTTGACCCGCATAGCCTATCCGAAGCTTTCTTT
CSVDPHSLSEAFF
>TRBD1|TRBV25-1|TRBJ1-1|.
TGTGCCAGCAGTGATTTAGGACAGGGTGGTACTGAAGCTTTCTTT
CASSDLGQGGTEAFF
>.|TRBV23-1|TRBJ2-2|.
TGCGCCAGCAGTATGGAGTTAGACCCGGGCACCGGGGAGCTGTTTTTT
CASSMELDPGTGELFF
>TRBD1|TRBV15|TRBJ1-1|few
TGTGCCACCAGCAGAGATGGGGACAGGGGGTTCACTGAAGCTTTCTTT
CATSRDGDRGFTEAFF
>TRBD2|TRBV4-1|TRBJ2-1|.
TGCGCCAGCAGCCAAGTGACTAGCGGAGCGTACAATGAGCAGTTCTTC
CASSQVTSGAYNEQFF
>TRBD1|TRBV5-1|TRBJ2-5|.
TGCGCCAGCACTGAAACAGGGGGAGAGACCCAGTACTTC
CASTETGGETQYF
>.|TRBV5-1|TRBJ1-2|once
TGCGCCAGCAGCTTGGTGTCAGGGGTTGAAGGCTACACCTTC
CASSLVSGVEGYTF
>.|TRBV9|TRBJ1-6|.
TGTGCCAGCAGGGGGACACCCGAAAGGAATTCACCCCTCCACTTT
CASRGTPERNSPLHF
>TRBD1|TRBV10-3|TRBJ1-1|.
TGTGCCATCAGTGCAGATGGGACAGGGAAGACTGAAGCTTTCTTT
CAISADGTGKTEAFF
>TRBD1|TRBV27|TRBJ2-7|.
TGTGCCAGCAGTTTCACAGGGGGCTACGAGCAGTACTTC
CASSFTGGYEQYF
>TRBD1|TRBV18|TRBJ2-7|few
TGTGCCAGCTCACCACCCATTACCGGGACAGATTTCTACGAGCAGTACTTC
CASSPPITGTDFYEQYF
>.|TRBV27|TRBJ1-5|.
TGTGCCAGCAGCAACCTCGGGGGGAATAGCAATCAGCCCCAGCATTTT
CASSNLGGNSNQPQHF
>TRBD2|TRBV7-2|TRBJ2-1|few
TGTGCCAGCAGCTCGGACGGGGGGAATGAGCAGTTCTTC
CASSSDGGNEQFF
>.|TRBV19|TRBJ2-7|.
TGTGCCACTAGCCGAGATTCAGGCTACGAGCAGTACTTC
CATSRDSGYEQYF
>TRBD1|TRBV27|TRBJ1-1|.
TGTGCCAGCAGTTTCGGACAGGAATTCCAGGCTTTCTTT
CASSFGQEFQAFF
>TRBD1|TRBV5-8|TRBJ2-5|.
TGTGCCAGCAGCTTGGTTCTAGGTGGGACAGGCCAAGAGACCCAGTACTTC
CASSLVLGGTGQETQYF
>TRBD2|TRBV4-1|TRBJ2-4|.
TGCGCCAGCAGCCATGGGACTAGCGGGGGGGGTTGGGACATTCAGTACTTC
CASSHGTSGGGWDIQYF
>TRBD1|TRBV9|TRBJ1-1|.
TGTGCCAGCAGCGCATCCCTGAGGGGGCTCACTGAAGCTTTCTTT
CASSASLRGLTEAFF
>TRBD2|TRBV2|TRBJ2-7|once
TGTGCCAGCAGGCTCTCGGGCTCTACCGGGGGGGACGAGCAGTACTTC
CASRLSGSTGGDEQYF
>.|TRBV6-1|TRBJ1-1|.
TGTGCCAGCAGCACCGGGCGGGGCGGGACTGAAGCTTTCTTT
CASSTGRGGTEAFF
>TRBD1|TRBV6-6|TRBJ1-1|.
TGTGCCAGCAGTTACGGGGAGACAGGGGCCGAGACTGAAGCTTTCTTT
CASSYGETGAETEAFF
>TRBD2|TRBV5-1|TRBJ2-3|.
TGCGCCAGCAGCTCACCCCTAGCGGGGGGAACTAGAGATACGCAGTATTTT
CASSSPLAGGTRDTQYF